The T cell receptor (beta chain) described here comes from a study of regulatory T cells in long-lasting Graves disease. About the study: Newly diagnosed Graves' patients had under 3 months of antithyroid drugs.

Worth noting for this clonotype: Its cognate antigen is unknown.

According to the study, TCR beta libraries were built with iRepertoire HTBI primers and CDR3-region Arm-PCR. MiXCR was run by TCRdb on the multiplex PCR reads, yielding one entry per CDR3 protein. The data show roughly 500,000 distinct CDR3 sequences, with about 14% seen just once and roughly a tenth held by the top ten. The sample's time point: newly diagnosed GD, antithyroid drugs for less than 3 months. Generation of the TCR library employed RNA extracted from PBMCs. Study-wide results and caveats: TRBV28, TRBJ1-2 and TRBJ2-5 were segments that persistent disease favored.

With 6 bases removed from V and 3 bases from J, the gap between germline ends came to 18 bases. This CDR3 has 15 residues. Germline V lookup: CDR1 ENHRY, CDR2 SYGVKD. These data also featured in a second study, about T cells in Graves' hyperthyroidism and ophthalmopathy.

The gene calls are TRBV10-3 and TRBJ2-7; D possibly uses TRBD1 or TRBD2 (6 bases each). Specimen: peripheral blood mononuclear cells (PBMCs), collected at new diagnosis, from a patient treated with antithyroid drugs. This TCR was recovered from a man younger than 45 with Graves disease. CDR3 in DNA: TGTGCCATCAGCGGGGGCAGGGAGGTTTTCTACGAGCAGTACTTC. Translated: CAISGGREVFYEQYF.